The 9 T cell receptor beta chains below were found in one sample sequenced in a study of shared clonotypes between healthy human individuals. TCRdb's copy holds only in-frame clones and misses some; the assay was immunoSEQ multiplex PCR. Of 2 million to 2.5 million clones detected, around 95% appear once; the ten largest clones hold less than 0.15%. The material sequenced was naive CD4+ T cells sorted from blood. As for subset: CD45RA+ positively selected. The receptors come from a man between 18 and 29 years old in good health.

The gene calls are TRBV19 and TRBJ1-2, with TRBD1 matching 9 bases. Germline V gene lookup returns CDR1 LNHDA and CDR2 SQIVND (reference sequence). The trim removed 4 bases at V and 4 bases at J, leaving 16 bases unmatched. This CDR3 is 18 amino acids long. The DNA for the CDR3 is TGTGCCAGTAGTACACGTCCCGGGACAGGGCCCGGATCCTATGGCTACACCTTC. This encodes CASSTRPGTGPGSYGYTF. Variable domain in full (rest from reference TRBV19 and TRBJ1-2): DGGITQSPKYLFRKEGQNVTLSCEQNLNHDAMYWYRQDPGQGLRLIYYSQIVNDFQKGDIAEGYSVSREKKESFPLTVTSAQKNPTAFYLCASSTRPGTGPGSYGYTFGSGTRLTVV.

This chain connects TRBV10-3 to TRBJ2-1; TRBD2 aligns across 11 bases. Germline CDR1 reads ENHRY; CDR2 reads SYGVKD. Germline trimming cut 7 bases from V and 9 bases from J; bases unmatched to any gene: 5. The CDR3 runs to 13 residues. The CDR3 DNA follows: TGTGCCATCACTAGCGGGAGGACGGGTGAGCAGTTCTTC. Its translation: CAITSGRTGEQFF.

This chain links TRBV2 with TRBJ1-4; the D gene is possibly TRBD1 (5 bases). Germline-derived CDR1 and CDR2 are SNHLY and FYNNEI. Trimming removed 5 bases at V and 8 bases at J, with 12 bases between. The CDR3 extends over 13 amino acids. The CDR3 nucleotides are TGTGCCAGCAGTACTGACAGATGGGAAAAACTGTTTTTT. Translated, it gives CASSTDRWEKLFF.

The sample holds a few counts of this clone. Other DNA sequences within the sample encode an identical CDR3. The chain is built from TRBV6-6 and TRBJ1-1, with a tentative D call TRBD1 (5 bases). CDR3 length: 13 residues. The V gene lost 0 bases and the J gene lost 4 bases, with 6 bases spanning the gap. The germline V gene encodes CDR1 MNHNY and CDR2 SVGAGI (reference sequence). CDR3 region: CASSYSGGTEAFF. As DNA, the CDR3 is TGTGCCAGCAGTTACTCGGGGGGCACTGAAGCTTTCTTT.

The chain employs TRBV7-9 and TRBJ1-1, with TRBD1 matching 7 bases. Losses at the gene ends were 5 bases for V and 0 bases for J; bases not matched to a gene: 12. The germline gives CDR1 SEHNR, CDR2 FQNEAQ (reference sequence). This CDR3 is 17 amino acids long. This CDR3 reads CASSRGIDTGVNTEAFF. CDR3 nucleotides: TGTGCCAGCAGCCGGGGGATTGACACAGGGGTGAACACTGAAGCTTTCTTT.

Points on this clone: Other DNA sequences in this specimen translate into the identical CDR3. The chain's CDR3 is CASSQDRYEQYF. The CDR3 DNA sequence: TGTGCCAGCAGCCAGGACAGATACGAGCAGTACTTC. The chain links TRBV6-5 to TRBJ2-7; D may be TRBD1 (6 bases). The CDR3 sequence is 12 residues long. CDR1 and CDR2 from the germline V gene are MNHEY and SVGAGI. V gave up 6 bases and J gave up 4 bases, with 10 bases separating them.

The CDR3 spells CASSRLTGVLWDEQFF. Here the CDR3 DNA reads TGTGCCAGCAGCCGACTAACAGGGGTACTATGGGATGAGCAGTTCTTC. This chain connects TRBV5-8 to TRBJ2-1, with 7 positions matching TRBD1. Germline V gives CDR1 SGHTS, CDR2 YDEGEE. With 4 bases clipped from V and 8 bases from J, the junction kept 15 bases outside the gene matches. The CDR3 length is 16 residues. Full variable domain (outside the CDR3, taken from reference TRBV5-8 and TRBJ2-1): EAGVTQSPTHLIKTRGQQATLRCSPISGHTSVYWYQQALGLGLQFLLWYDEGEERNRGNFPPRFSGRQFPNYSSELNVNALELEDSALYLCASSRLTGVLWDEQFFGPGTRLTVL.

As regards this clone: Different DNA sequences within this sample yield the same CDR3. V usage is TRBV19 and J usage is TRBJ2-3; D is ambiguous. This CDR3 contains 15 residues. Germline CDR1 reads LNHDA; CDR2 reads SQIVND (reference sequence). Trimming took 5 bases from V and 0 from J, leaving 12 bases between them. The CDR3 reads CASSLGGASTDTQYF. The CDR3 DNA reads TGTGCCAGTAGTCTAGGCGGCGCTAGCACAGATACGCAGTATTTT.

V and J are TRBV25-1 and TRBJ1-1; D is uncertain. Deletions cut 6 bases from V and 4 bases from J, with 12 bases between. Germline assignment: CDR1 MGHDK and CDR2 SYGVNS. The CDR3 spans 13 residues. The CDR3 loop is CASRSLRGTEAFF. CDR3 sequence (DNA): TGTGCCAGCAGATCCCTGCGAGGCACTGAAGCTTTCTTT.